What follows is one T cell receptor (beta chain) and its context. The sample originates from a study of blood T cell repertoires in COVID-19. Turning to the study itself: COVID-19 samples, acute and convalescent, were from the United States, Italy and Spain. Sources were T cells, B-cell-depleted T cells, or PBMCs; the material itself was cDNA or gDNA.

Sequencing used immunoSEQ multiplex PCR; TCRdb keeps in-frame clones, though not all of them. The sample carries under 85,000 clones, approximately 86% recorded once. This TCR derives from a man between 40 and 49 years old with COVID-19, enrolled during active disease. Sequenced sample: peripheral blood.

For the CDR3, the DNA is TGTGCCAGTGGGACAGGGGAGGGGCACTATGGCTACACCTTC. Protein: CASGTGEGHYGYTF. The chain carries TRBV2 and TRBJ1-2; TRBD1 agrees at 10 bases. This CDR3 region has 14 residues. V was clipped by 9 bases and J by 3 bases; unmatched bases: 7. The germline V gene encodes CDR1 SNHLY and CDR2 FYNNEI.